The 19 T cell receptor beta chains given below trace back to one sample, sequenced in a study of OX40 agonist ivuxolimab in advanced cancers. Sequenced by immunoSEQ multiplex PCR; TCRdb stores in-frame clones only, minus some. Of approximately 120,000 clones in the sample, about 90% were seen once. The source material was CD4+ or CD8+ T cells sorted from blood, sampled in a trial of the OX40 agonist ivuxolimab. Source of these receptors: an adult with an advanced solid tumor such as melanoma, head and neck, liver or kidney cancer.

CDR3 loop: CASSDRYKSYEQYF. In nucleotides, the CDR3 is TGTGCCAGCTCGGACAGATACAAATCCTACGAGCAGTACTTC. The rearrangement uses TRBV6-6 and TRBJ2-7, with D possibly being TRBD1 (6 bases). The germline V gene has CDR1 MNHNY and CDR2 SVGAGI (reference sequence). CDR3 length: 14 amino acids. V was cut by 8 bases and J by 1 base, with 15 bases left in between.

The chain links TRBV19 to TRBJ1-5; no firm D call. The CDR3 extends over 13 amino acids. Germline loops: CDR1 LNHDA, CDR2 SQIVND (reference sequence). Trimming pared 8 bases from V and 3 bases from J, leaving 11 bases between. CDR3 coding DNA: TGTGCCAGTGCTTGGCAGTACAATCAGCCCCAGCATTTT. Translated: CASAWQYNQPQHF.

The V gene is TRBV5-4, the J gene TRBJ2-2; TRBD2 matches 10 bases. The CDR3 contains 16 residues. Trimming cost V 0 bases and J 1 base; bases outside gene matches: 0. Germline assignment: CDR1 SGHNT and CDR2 YYREEE (reference sequence). DNA for the CDR3: TGTGCCAGCAGCTTGGGGACTAGCGGGAACACCGGGGAGCTGTTTTTT. The encoded protein is CASSLGTSGNTGELFF.

The chain combines TRBV18 with TRBJ1-1; D is unresolved. This CDR3 is 13 amino acids long. V lost 3 bases and J lost 8, with 13 bases in between. CDR1 is KGHSH and CDR2 is LQKENI in the germline V gene. The CDR3 loop reads CASSPTGQVEAFF. The CDR3 nucleotides read TGTGCCAGCTCACCCACGGGCCAAGTCGAAGCTTTCTTT.

The gene calls are TRBV7-6 and TRBJ2-1; unclear D gene. The CDR3 is 16 amino acids. CDR1 is SGHVS, CDR2 FNYEAQ, per germline. Deletions cut 1 base from V and 2 bases from J, with 12 bases between. The CDR3: CASSLEIARPYNEQFF. The CDR3 DNA is TGTGCCAGCAGCTTAGAAATAGCTAGACCCTACAATGAGCAGTTCTTC.

The chain combines TRBV19 with TRBJ2-7; D ambiguous. Germline lookup yields CDR1 LNHDA and CDR2 SQIVND (reference sequence). CDR3 length: 14 amino acids. Trimming removed 8 bases from V and 0 bases from J, with 14 bases in between. CDR3 loop: CASGRVESSYEQYF. In nucleotides, the CDR3 is TGTGCCAGTGGACGGGTGGAAAGCTCCTACGAGCAGTACTTC. Full variable domain (rest looked up from reference TRBV19 and TRBJ2-7): DGGITQSPKYLFRKEGQNVTLSCEQNLNHDAMYWYRQDPGQGLRLIYYSQIVNDFQKGDIAEGYSVSREKKESFPLTVTSAQKNPTAFYLCASGRVESSYEQYFGPGTRLTVT.

The gene calls are TRBV19 and TRBJ2-2; 11 positions match TRBD1. In germline, CDR1 is LNHDA, CDR2 SQIVND (reference sequence). Unmatched junction bases numbered 5, after V lost 3 bases and J lost 5 bases. The CDR3 totals 16 residues. CDR3 amino acids: CASSMTGTGGTGELFF. CDR3 in DNA: TGTGCCAGTAGTATGACCGGGACAGGGGGAACCGGGGAGCTGTTTTTT.

V gene TRBV6-5 combines with J gene TRBJ1-5; the D is unclear. CDR3 length equals 13 residues. The V gene's germline CDR1 is MNHEY and CDR2 SVGAGI. V lost 2 bases, J lost 1 base, and 3 bases lay in between. For the CDR3, the DNA is TGTGCCAGCAGTTACGAAAGCAATCAGCCCCAGCATTTT. Its translation: CASSYESNQPQHF.

The rearrangement links TRBV5-1 to TRBJ2-7; 7 bases align to TRBD1. Per the germline V gene, CDR1 is SGHRS and CDR2 is YFSETQ. The CDR3 consists of 14 residues. Germline trimming cut 5 bases from V and 1 base from J; bases unmatched to any gene: 6. CDR3 DNA: TGCGCCAGCAGGCCCGGCAGGGGGTCCTACGAGCAGTACTTC. This gives the protein CASRPGRGSYEQYF.

Only one count was recorded for this clone. The genes are TRBV6-5 and TRBJ2-2, with D possibly being TRBD1 or TRBD2 (5 bases each). CDR3 length equals 14 residues. The ends were cut back, 2 bases at V and 6 bases at J, with 10 bases in the middle. Germline lookup yields CDR1 MNHEY and CDR2 SVGAGI. In DNA, the CDR3 is TGTGCCAGCAGTTACGTGGGACGGGCCGGGGAGCTGTTTTTT. Protein: CASSYVGRAGELFF.

The chain combines TRBV6-5 with TRBJ1-2, with D unclear. The V end lost 2 bases, the J end lost 4 bases, and 11 bases lay between the germline ends. Germline loops: CDR1 MNHEY, CDR2 SVGAGI. The CDR3 is 14 amino acids. The CDR3 region is CASSYESSGYGYTF. DNA for the CDR3: TGTGCCAGCAGTTACGAGTCTTCAGGCTATGGCTACACCTTC.

Remarks on this clone: Other DNA sequences in the sample encode the same CDR3. This chain uses TRBV27 with TRBJ2-7; TRBD2 matches 8 bases. Germline assignment: CDR1 MNHEY and CDR2 SMNVEV (reference sequence). Unmatched junction bases numbered 5, after V lost 0 bases and J lost 1 base. CDR3 length equals 16 residues. The CDR3 loop is CASSLSGQRESYEQYF. Here the CDR3 DNA reads TGTGCCAGCAGTTTATCTGGTCAGCGGGAGTCCTACGAGCAGTACTTC.

The V gene is TRBV11-2, the J gene TRBJ2-7; D ambiguous. The V end was cut by 4 bases, the J end by 8 bases, with 12 bases between. CDR1 is SGHAT, CDR2 FQNNGV, per germline. The CDR3 consists of 12 residues. The CDR3 is CASSSADLQQYF. The CDR3 coding sequence is TGTGCCAGCAGCTCTGCCGACTTGCAGCAGTACTTC.

The V gene is TRBV15, the J gene TRBJ1-1; maybe TRBD1 (6 bases). Trimming took off 0 bases at V and 7 bases at J, with 12 bases between the two ends. This CDR3 is built from 14 residues. CDR1 and CDR2 (germline): LNHNV, YYDKDF (reference sequence). The CDR3 loop reads CATSRDPETGEAFF. CDR3 DNA sequence: TGTGCCACCAGCAGAGATCCGGAGACAGGTGAAGCTTTCTTT.

The V call is TRBV4-3, the J call TRBJ1-4; 8 bases align to TRBD1. Germline V gives CDR1 LGHNA, CDR2 YSLEER. Trimming took 0 bases from V and 0 from J; bases not matched to a gene: 15. The CDR3 extends over 21 amino acids. The CDR3 loop is CASSQEMARRTGTATNEKLFF. For the CDR3, the DNA is TGCGCCAGCAGCCAAGAAATGGCGCGGAGGACAGGGACCGCAACTAATGAAAAACTGTTTTTT.

V is TRBV10-3 and J is TRBJ2-2, with D possibly TRBD2 on 5 matching bases. The V gene's germline CDR1 is ENHRY and CDR2 SYGVKD. The V end was cut by 11 bases, the J end by 6 bases, with 10 bases between. There are 11 residues in the CDR3. In nucleotides, the CDR3 is TGTGCCGCATCCGGGGCCGGGGAGCTGTTTTTT. Amino acids: CAASGAGELFF.

The chain links TRBV7-9 to TRBJ2-2, with 10 bases that match TRBD1. V dropped 5 bases and J dropped 5; count of bases not matched to a gene: 5. The CDR3 extends over 15 amino acids. Germline V gives CDR1 SEHNR, CDR2 FQNEAQ (reference sequence). This CDR3 reads CASSPDRGTTGELFF. In nucleotides, the CDR3 is TGTGCCAGCAGCCCGGACAGGGGGACGACCGGGGAGCTGTTTTTT.

A single count supports this clone. The V call is TRBV9, the J call TRBJ2-5; D might be TRBD2 (6 bases). V lost 3 bases and J lost 0, with 15 bases in between. Per the germline V gene, CDR1 is SGDLS and CDR2 is YYNGEE. The CDR3 consists of 16 residues. The CDR3 sequence is CASSGGAGTNQETQYF. In nucleotides, the CDR3 is TGTGCCAGCAGCGGAGGGGCGGGGACGAACCAAGAGACCCAGTACTTC.

V usage is TRBV4-2 and J usage is TRBJ1-1, with 8 bases that match TRBD1. Germline loops: CDR1 LGHNA, CDR2 YNFKEQ. This CDR3 has 13 amino acids. J gave up 5 bases and V 1 base, and 0 bases lay outside the gene matches. Here the CDR3 reads CASSQGTGTEAFF. Here the CDR3 DNA reads TGTGCCAGCAGCCAAGGGACAGGGACTGAAGCTTTCTTT.